These 5 T cell receptor beta chains share one sample of origin, sequenced in a study of blood T cell repertoires in COVID-19. Profiled with immunoSEQ multiplex PCR; TCRdb holds only in-frame clones, not every one. This sample has 200,000 to 250,000 clones, with roughly 84% found just once. Specimen: PBMCs or T cells enriched from blood (not recorded which). The receptors stem from a middle-aged woman who had recovered from COVID-19.

V is TRBV10-1 and J is TRBJ2-3, with 12 bases matching TRBD2. Unmatched junction bases numbered 5, after V lost 2 bases and J lost 5 bases. Germline V gene lookup returns CDR1 WNHNN and CDR2 SYGVQD (reference sequence). The CDR3 covers 16 residues. CDR3 loop: CASSEGLAGRLDTQYF. The CDR3 bases are TGCGCCAGCAGTGAGGGACTAGCGGGAAGGCTAGATACGCAGTATTTT.

J is TRBJ1-2 and V is TRBV7-2; D gene unclear. CDR1 and CDR2 from the germline V gene are SGHTA and FQGNSA. The CDR3 extends over 14 amino acids. The V gene lost 2 bases and the J gene lost 3 bases, with 10 bases spanning the gap. The CDR3: CASSLNRDDYGYTF. The CDR3 DNA follows: TGTGCCAGCAGCTTAAACAGAGACGACTATGGCTACACCTTC.

The gene calls are TRBV10-3 and TRBJ2-7, with 10 bases that match TRBD2. CDR3 length: 20 residues. Germline CDR1 reads ENHRY; CDR2 reads SYGVKD. V trimming: 4 bases; J trimming: 2 bases; junction bases outside the gene matches: 20. CDR3 DNA: TGTGCCATCAGTGGGCTTTTCATGGATCTAGCGGGAGAGGGGACCTACGAGCAGTACTTC. This encodes CAISGLFMDLAGEGTYEQYF.

The CDR3 spells CASSFSSGSNEQFF. In DNA form, the CDR3 reads TGTGCCAGCAGCTTTTCTAGCGGGAGCAATGAGCAGTTCTTC. The chain employs TRBV6-4 and TRBJ2-1; 10 bases align to TRBD2. V was pared by 6 bases and J by 6 bases, with 5 bases of the junction left unmatched. Looked up from germline, CDR1 is MRHNA and CDR2 is SNTAGT. This CDR3 is 14 amino acids long.

The chain joins TRBV24-1 to TRBJ2-7; TRBD1 is a possible D gene (6 bases). Trimming cost V 8 bases and J 0 bases, with 22 bases left between them. CDR3 length: 17 residues. Looked up from germline, CDR1 is KGHDR and CDR2 is SFDVKD. This CDR3 reads CATTYTNRAGTSYEQYV. The DNA for the CDR3 is TGTGCCACCACTTACACTAACAGGGCAGGGACCTCCTACGAGCAGTACGTC.